A selection of T cell receptor beta chains follows, all from one sample in a study of cytomegalovirus exposure and HLA in healthy donors. Profiled with immunoSEQ multiplex PCR; TCRdb holds only in-frame clones, not every one. The table has 140,000 or so clones, about 80% seen once; the top ten hold roughly 2.9%. Sample: PBMCs. These receptors all come from a female donor in good health and CMV-seronegative. Both conserved end residues are part of each CDR3. The D gene is left open where the match is weak. A row's size may be missing; if present it is once, few, many or a size class.

j_call v_call cdr3_length clone_size d_call cdr3_nt cdr3_aa
TRBJ1-4 TRBV19 13 - - TGTGCCAGTTCACGGGGGTATAATGAAAAACTGTTTTTT CASSRGYNEKLFF
TRBJ1-5 TRBV10-3 16 - TRBD1 TGTGCCATCAGTGGAGGGACAGGGGGCCCCAACCAGCCCCAGCATTTT CAISGGTGGPNQPQHF
TRBJ1-5 TRBV28 15 once - TGTGCCAGCAGTTTGGAGGGCGGCAGCAATCAGCCCCAGCATTTT CASSLEGGSNQPQHF
TRBJ2-1 TRBV14 17 - TRBD2 TGTGCCAGCAGCCAAGATGCGGGAGAAGCGGAACGGGATGAGCAGTTCTTC CASSQDAGEAERDEQFF
TRBJ2-1 TRBV2 15 - TRBD1 TGTGCCAGCGGCTACAGGGGAACAGGGTCCAATGAGCAGTTCTTC CASGYRGTGSNEQFF
TRBJ1-4 TRBV2 15 few - TGTGCCAGCACTAGAGAGCGGGCAGGCGGTGAAAAACTGTTTTTT CASTRERAGGEKLFF
TRBJ2-1 TRBV7-2 16 - TRBD2 TGTGCCAGCAGCCCCCAAGCGGGAGTGGCCCGTAATGAGCAGTTCTTC CASSPQAGVARNEQFF
TRBJ2-7 TRBV27 13 - TRBD2 TGTGCCAGCAGTTTGAGCGGGAGCGGCGAGCAGTACTTC CASSLSGSGEQYF
TRBJ2-3 TRBV7-6 16 - - TGTGCCAGCAGCTTGGGGGCTTTCTCTAGCACAGATACGCAGTATTTT CASSLGAFSSTDTQYF
TRBJ1-6 TRBV9 16 few - TGTGCCAGCAGCGTGGGACCCAGGAGGGGTAATTCACCCCTCCACTTT CASSVGPRRGNSPLHF
TRBJ2-7 TRBV6-1 15 - TRBD1 TGTGCCAGCGCGGAAACAGGGGGATCGAGCTACGAGCAGTACTTC CASAETGGSSYEQYF
TRBJ2-5 TRBV2 13 few - TGTGCCAGTTTCATACAGGGTTTGCAGACCCAGTACTTC CASFIQGLQTQYF
TRBJ1-2 TRBV30 14 once TRBD1 TGTGCCTGGACCCGGGACAGGGGTACGAATGGCTACACCTTC CAWTRDRGTNGYTF
TRBJ1-1 TRBV6-4 13 - - TGTGCCAGCAGTGACAGGCCCAGGGGCAGAACTTTCTTT CASSDRPRGRTFF